A single sample is the source of the 19 T cell receptor beta chains below, sequenced in a study of CD8 T cells in Susac syndrome. Roughly 0.45 to 1 ug RNA was reverse transcribed with random hexamers. One entry per CDR3 protein results from TCRdb running MiXCR on the immunoSEQ multiplex PCR reads. Of 180,000 or so distinct CDR3 sequences in the sample, roughly 95% were seen once. Material: CD4+ T cells from PBMCs. These receptor sequences come from a human donor with multiple sclerosis.

V usage is TRBV4-2 and J usage is TRBJ1-1, with 7 bases lining up with TRBD1. Unmatched junction bases numbered 7, after V lost 4 bases and J lost 11 bases. Germline V CDR1 and CDR2: LGHNA, YNFKEQ. This CDR3 contains 12 residues. CDR3 nucleotides: TGTGCCAGCAGCCTTAAAACAGGGGATGCTTTCTTT. Amino acids: CASSLKTGDAFF.

The V call is TRBV5-1, the J call TRBJ2-1, with a tentative D call TRBD1 (5 bases). CDR1 and CDR2 from the germline V gene are SGHRS and YFSETQ. The CDR3 loop spans 14 amino acids. With 4 bases removed from V and 8 bases from J, the gap between germline ends came to 16 bases. The CDR3 coding sequence is TGCGCCAGCAGCCCAGTACAGGAGAAAGATGAGCAGTTCTTC. Its translation is CASSPVQEKDEQFF.

On this clonotype: Relative to the germline gene, one junction end is altered; a read error may explain this. The chain has TRBV6-2 or TRBV6-3 and TRBJ2-1; 7 bases line up with TRBD1. This CDR3 has 13 residues. Germline loops: CDR1 MNHEY, CDR2 SVGEGT. CDR3 sequence reads: CASSYSGVDRTLF. The CDR3 nucleotides are TGTGCCAGCAGTTACTCGGGTGTGGACAGGACCCTATTC.

The chain employs TRBV20-1 and TRBJ2-7, with 8 bases lining up with TRBD2. J gave up 3 bases and V 0 bases, and 7 bases lay outside the gene matches. Germline V lookup: CDR1 DFQATT, CDR2 SNEGSKA (reference sequence). The CDR3 sequence is 15 residues long. CDR3 coding DNA: TGCAGTGCTAGAGATCCCCGCGGGGGGAACTACGAGCAGTACTTC. Translating gives CSARDPRGGNYEQYF.

The chain uses TRBV3-1 and TRBJ2-7, with D perhaps matching TRBD1 (6 bases). Trimming left V 2 bases short and J 5 bases short, with 13 bases between. The CDR3 loop spans 14 amino acids. Germline V gene sequence: CDR1 LGHDT, CDR2 YNNKEL (reference sequence). The CDR3 spells CASSQPGQTDEQYF. As DNA, the CDR3 is TGTGCCAGCAGCCAACCCGGACAGACCGACGAGCAGTACTTC.

V gene TRBV14 combines with J gene TRBJ2-5; a possible D gene is TRBD2 (6 bases). CDR3 length equals 14 residues. V lost 6 bases and J lost 4, with 15 bases in between. CDR1 is SGHDN, CDR2 FVKESK, per germline. The chain's CDR3 is CASSRGLLAETQYF. The CDR3 nucleotides read TGTGCCAGCAGTCGCGGACTATTAGCAGAGACCCAGTACTTC.

This chain's CDR3 is CASRQNRDQPQHF. The CDR3 DNA follows: TGTGCCAGCAGGCAAAACAGGGACCAGCCCCAGCATTTT. The chain links TRBV2 to TRBJ1-5; D is perhaps TRBD1 (6 bases). The germline gives CDR1 SNHLY, CDR2 FYNNEI. CDR3 size: 13 residues. Trimming left V 6 bases short and J 7 bases short, with 13 bases between.

This chain connects TRBV4-1 to TRBJ2-4; 11 bases fit TRBD2. The CDR3 has 17 amino acids. Germline CDR1 MGHRA, CDR2 YSYEKL. The trim removed 3 bases at V and 3 bases at J, leaving 7 bases unmatched. The CDR3 nucleotides read TGCGCCAGCAGCCAGGGCCTTAGCGGGGGGGTCAAAAACATTCAGTACTTC. Translation: CASSQGLSGGVKNIQYF.

Of note for this clonotype: A read error may account for a junction end that differs from germline. The rearrangement links TRBV4-1 to TRBJ2-5; D unclear. CDR1 is MGHRA and CDR2 is YSYEKL in the germline V gene. This CDR3 spans 14 amino acids. The CDR3 protein is CASSQDSQVETQYF. CDR3 bases: TGTGCCAGCAGCCAAGATAGTCAGGTCGAGACCCAGTACTTC.

The rearrangement uses TRBV9 and TRBJ2-7, with D hard to call. V lost 0 bases and J 1 base, leaving 11 bases between the germline ends. In germline, CDR1 is SGDLS, CDR2 YYNGEE. This CDR3 has 15 amino acids. CDR3 amino acids: CASSVAATASYEQYF. The CDR3 DNA reads as TGTGCCAGCAGCGTAGCGGCCACAGCTTCCTACGAGCAGTACTTC. Drawing the rest from reference TRBV9 and TRBJ2-7, the complete variable domain is DSGVTQTPKHLITATGQRVTLRCSPRSGDLSVYWYQQSLDQGLQFLIQYYNGEERAKGNILERFSAQQFPDLHSELNLSSLELGDSALYFCASSVAATASYEQYFGPGTRLTVT.

V usage is TRBV7-3 and J usage is TRBJ2-3; 13 bases map to TRBD2. This CDR3 is built from 16 residues. The junction had 4 bases not matched to a gene; V was cut back by 5 bases and J by 2 bases. Germline V lookup: CDR1 SGHTA, CDR2 FQGTGA. In nucleotides, the CDR3 is TGTGCCAGCAGCATGGGACTAGCGGGGTACACAGATACGCAGTATTTT. As protein: CASSMGLAGYTDTQYF. Using reference TRBV7-3 and TRBJ2-3 for the parts outside the CDR3, the full variable domain is GAGVSQTPSNKVTEKGKYVELRCDPISGHTALYWYRQSLGQGPEFLIYFQGTGAADDSGLPNDRFFAVRPEGSVSTLKIQRTERGDSAVYLCASSMGLAGYTDTQYFGPGTRLTVL.

V gene TRBV5-4 combines with J gene TRBJ2-7; D gene uncertain. The CDR3 runs to 15 residues. V shed 0 bases and J shed 4 bases, with 14 bases lying between them. Germline V gene data show CDR1 as SGHNT and CDR2 as YYREEE (reference sequence). The CDR3 DNA reads as TGTGCCAGCAGCTTGGGGCCAGCCACTACTTACGAGCAGTACTTC. It encodes CASSLGPATTYEQYF.

The chain couples TRBV14 to TRBJ1-1, with D possibly being TRBD1 (6 bases). The CDR3 runs to 14 residues. V lost 4 bases, J lost 5 bases, and 14 bases lay in between. Germline V gene sequence: CDR1 SGHDN, CDR2 FVKESK. CDR3 residues: CASSRQDWGTEAFF. The CDR3 nucleotides are TGTGCCAGCAGCCGACAGGACTGGGGGACTGAAGCTTTCTTT.

The chain has TRBV12-3 or TRBV12-4 and TRBJ1-5; 10 nucleotides agree with TRBD1. The CDR3 is 15 residues long. V lost 6 bases and J lost 2; bases outside the gene matches: 4. The chain's CDR3 is CASRKTGGRNQPQHF. In DNA, the CDR3 is TGTGCCAGCAGAAAGACAGGGGGCCGCAATCAGCCCCAGCATTTT.

The chain joins TRBV29-1 to TRBJ2-2; D remains unclear. The CDR3 totals 13 residues. Trimming removed 6 bases at V and 5 bases at J, with 13 bases between. Germline-derived CDR1 and CDR2 are SQVTM and ANQGSEA. CDR3 bases: TGCAGCGTCGACCCGGACGGAACCGGGGAGCTGTTTTTT. This sequence encodes CSVDPDGTGELFF.

The chain combines TRBV7-9 with TRBJ1-1; the match to TRBD1 covers 8 bases. Germline V gene sequence: CDR1 SEHNR, CDR2 FQNEAQ (reference sequence). V dropped 6 bases and J dropped 8; count of bases not matched to a gene: 5. The CDR3 sequence is 12 residues long. CDR3 sequence reads: CASSPWTGEAFF. In nucleotides, the CDR3 is TGTGCCAGCAGTCCCTGGACAGGGGAAGCTTTCTTT.

This chain joins TRBV6-5 and TRBJ1-1; TRBD1 agrees at 7 bases. Trimming removed 2 bases from V and 4 bases from J; junction bases left unmatched: 13. Germline V CDR1 and CDR2: MNHEY, SVGAGI. CDR3 length: 17 amino acids. Here the CDR3 reads CASSYNRGHPSGTEAFF. Here the CDR3 DNA reads TGTGCCAGCAGTTACAACAGGGGACATCCTTCGGGCACTGAAGCTTTCTTT.

V and J are TRBV19 and TRBJ2-7; possible D gene TRBD2, 5 bases. CDR3 length equals 13 residues. Germline V gene sequence: CDR1 LNHDA, CDR2 SQIVND (reference sequence). Trimming took 3 bases from V and 6 from J, leaving 12 bases between them. The CDR3 spells CASSIAGALEQYF. The CDR3 bases are TGTGCCAGTAGTATTGCGGGTGCCCTCGAGCAGTACTTC.

CDR3 coding DNA: TGTGCCAGCAGTTTATTCCCAGGGACAGGGGCGTACACCGGGGAGCTGTTTTTT. Its protein is CASSLFPGTGAYTGELFF. This chain joins TRBV27 and TRBJ2-2, with 10 positions matching TRBD1. Per germline, CDR1 MNHEY and CDR2 SMNVEV (reference sequence). The CDR3 is made up of 18 amino acids. V lost 1 base, J lost 3 bases, and 8 bases stayed unmatched.